Listed below are T cell receptor beta chains from one sample, sequenced in a study of T-cell reconstitution after alpha-beta-depleted transplantation in children. TCRdb recomputed calls from the PCR reads with MiXCR, one row per CDR3 protein. The sample records a few hundred thousand distinct CDR3 sequences, 11% being singletons. The material sequenced was PBMCs from the stem cell graft donor, taken from the stem cell graft. These receptors all stem from a human donor who donated a stem cell graft to a child with acute myeloid leukemia. CDR3s include the opening cysteine and the closing phenylalanine or tryptophan. The D gene is left open where the match is weak. Clone size appears in some rows only: once, few, many, or a class for an expanded clone.

v_call: TRBV4-3
j_call: TRBJ2-1
cdr3_length: 15
clone_size: NA
d_call: TRBD2
cdr3_aa: CASSQEGLAFNEQFF
cdr3_nt: TGCGCCAGCAGCCAAGAGGGACTAGCCTTCAATGAGCAGTTCTTC

v_call: TRBV6-1
j_call: TRBJ2-4
cdr3_length: 17
clone_size: NA
d_call: TRBD2
cdr3_aa: CASSDGGASGTKNIQYF
cdr3_nt: TGTGCCAGCAGTGACGGGGGGGCTAGCGGCACCAAAAACATTCAGTACTTC

v_call: TRBV9
j_call: TRBJ2-1
cdr3_length: 14
clone_size: few
d_call: NA
cdr3_aa: CASSEQGTENEQFF
cdr3_nt: TGTGCCAGCAGCGAACAGGGAACCGAGAATGAGCAGTTCTTC

v_call: TRBV27
j_call: TRBJ1-4
cdr3_length: 17
clone_size: few
d_call: NA
cdr3_aa: CASSPTTRHISNEKLFF
cdr3_nt: TGTGCCAGCAGTCCCACCACCCGACATATTTCCAATGAAAAACTGTTTTTT

v_call: TRBV7-2
j_call: TRBJ2-5
cdr3_length: 17
clone_size: NA
d_call: NA
cdr3_aa: CASSPGVKPLGVETQYF
cdr3_nt: TGTGCCAGCAGCCCAGGGGTAAAACCGCTGGGGGTGGAGACCCAGTACTTC

v_call: TRBV20-1
j_call: TRBJ1-4
cdr3_length: 14
clone_size: NA
d_call: NA
cdr3_aa: CSAIAGQGTEKLFF
cdr3_nt: TGCAGTGCTATAGCCGGCCAGGGGACCGAAAAACTGTTTTTT

v_call: TRBV18
j_call: TRBJ1-2
cdr3_length: 14
clone_size: NA
d_call: NA
cdr3_aa: CASSPVDHPYGYTF
cdr3_nt: TGTGCCAGCTCACCTGTGGACCACCCGTATGGCTACACCTTC

v_call: TRBV30
j_call: TRBJ1-1
cdr3_length: 11
clone_size: NA
d_call: NA
cdr3_aa: CAWSLGRWAFF
cdr3_nt: TGTGCCTGGAGCTTGGGACGATGGGCTTTCTTT

v_call: TRBV2
j_call: TRBJ2-2
cdr3_length: 11
clone_size: NA
d_call: NA
cdr3_aa: CASRYSGELFF
cdr3_nt: TGTGCCAGCAGATATTCCGGGGAGCTGTTTTTT

v_call: TRBV29-1
j_call: TRBJ2-1
cdr3_length: 13
clone_size: NA
d_call: NA
cdr3_aa: CSVDRAPYNEQFF
cdr3_nt: TGCAGCGTTGATCGGGCCCCCTACAATGAGCAGTTCTTC

v_call: TRBV9
j_call: TRBJ2-2
cdr3_length: 17
clone_size: many
d_call: TRBD1
cdr3_aa: CASSPGTGGLGTGELFF
cdr3_nt: TGTGCCAGCAGCCCGGGGACAGGGGGCCTGGGCACCGGGGAGCTGTTTTTT

v_call: TRBV5-5
j_call: TRBJ2-1
cdr3_length: 18
clone_size: NA
d_call: TRBD2
cdr3_aa: CASSLERLAWGRIREQFF
cdr3_nt: TGTGCCAGCAGCTTGGAAAGACTAGCGTGGGGACGGATTCGTGAGCAGTTCTTC

v_call: TRBV11-2
j_call: TRBJ2-1
cdr3_length: 19
clone_size: NA
d_call: TRBD2
cdr3_aa: CASSLRGLAGGPTYNEQFF
cdr3_nt: TGTGCCAGCAGCTTAAGGGGACTAGCGGGGGGGCCCACCTACAATGAGCAGTTCTTC

v_call: TRBV7-3
j_call: TRBJ2-3
cdr3_length: 14
clone_size: NA
d_call: NA
cdr3_aa: CASSHLGHTDTQYF
cdr3_nt: TGTGCCAGCAGTCACCTGGGCCACACAGATACGCAGTATTTT

v_call: TRBV7-8
j_call: TRBJ1-1
cdr3_length: 13
clone_size: few
d_call: NA
cdr3_aa: CASSPGRRTEAFF
cdr3_nt: TGTGCCAGCAGCCCAGGGAGAAGGACTGAAGCTTTCTTT

v_call: TRBV5-1
j_call: TRBJ2-1
cdr3_length: 16
clone_size: NA
d_call: NA
cdr3_aa: CASNYLQLGQNNEQFF
cdr3_nt: TGCGCCAGCAACTATCTTCAACTGGGGCAGAACAATGAGCAGTTCTTC

v_call: TRBV10-3
j_call: TRBJ2-3
cdr3_length: 17
clone_size: many
d_call: TRBD2
cdr3_aa: CAISGSGGGTRTDTQYF
cdr3_nt: TGTGCCATCAGTGGAAGCGGGGGTGGTACCCGCACAGATACGCAGTATTTT

v_call: TRBV3-1
j_call: TRBJ2-3
cdr3_length: 15
clone_size: NA
d_call: TRBD2
cdr3_aa: CASSHSGGATDTQYF
cdr3_nt: TGTGCCAGCAGCCATAGCGGGGGGGCGACTGATACGCAGTATTTT

v_call: TRBV30
j_call: TRBJ1-1
cdr3_length: 13
clone_size: NA
d_call: TRBD1
cdr3_aa: CAWSVNRGPEAFF
cdr3_nt: TGTGCCTGGAGTGTAAACAGGGGGCCTGAAGCTTTCTTT

v_call: TRBV12-3/TRBV12-4
j_call: TRBJ1-6
cdr3_length: 15
clone_size: many
d_call: NA
cdr3_aa: CASSYTGSYNSPLHF
cdr3_nt: TGTGCCAGCAGCTACACAGGGTCCTATAATTCACCCCTCCACTTT